The next 3 T cell receptor beta chains were all read from a single sample in a study of cytomegalovirus exposure and HLA in healthy donors. Vbeta (60) and Jbeta (13) primers were used in the PCR. Profiled with immunoSEQ multiplex PCR; TCRdb holds only in-frame clones, not every one. The table shows 150,000 or so clones, with about 70% occurring only once. Sample: PBMCs. Receptors originate from a man between 25 and 39 years old in good health and CMV-seropositive.

This rearrangement joins TRBV2 to TRBJ1-2; D gene uncertain. The CDR3 length is 18 residues. Per the germline V gene, CDR1 is SNHLY and CDR2 is FYNNEI. The V and J ends lost 3 bases and 4 bases respectively, with 24 bases between them. CDR3: CASSDRWRVRLGGYGYTF. The CDR3 DNA reads as TGTGCCAGCAGTGATAGATGGAGAGTACGCCTTGGAGGCTATGGCTACACCTTC.

In its sample, this clone was seen a few times. The chain has TRBV4-1 and TRBJ2-7; TRBD1 matches 9 bases. The CDR3 totals 15 residues. The V and J ends lost 4 bases and 3 bases, in that order; junction bases with no gene match: 7. Germline assignment: CDR1 MGHRA and CDR2 YSYEKL. CDR3 protein: CASSRPGDRVYEQYF. CDR3 DNA sequence: TGCGCCAGCAGCCGCCCCGGGGACAGGGTCTACGAGCAGTACTTC.

The chain is built from TRBV6-6 and TRBJ2-5; D is ambiguous. The DNA matches TRBJ2-7 better at its end, which makes the J call doubtful. The CDR3 covers 13 residues. Germline loops: CDR1 MNHNY, CDR2 SVGAGI (reference sequence). The CDR3 coding sequence is TGTGCCAGCATCCGAGACTCCGCCTACGAGCAGTACTTC. Its protein is CASIRDSAYEQYF.